This is a list of T cell receptor beta chains from one sample in a study of blood T cell repertoires in COVID-19. Here immunoSEQ multiplex PCR was the method, and the copy in TCRdb shows in-frame clones only, minus some. The table has 100,000 to 150,000 clones, about four fifths seen once. Sequencing was done on a sample of peripheral blood. These receptors originate from a young man with COVID-19, enrolled during active disease. Each CDR3 is given with its conserved first and last residue. The D gene is left open where the match is weak. Only some rows state a clone size, as once, few, many or a class for expanded clones.

clone_size	d_call	v_call	j_call	cdr3_aa	cdr3_nt
NA	TRBD1	TRBV5-1	TRBJ2-7	CASSLRDSSYEQYF	TGCGCCAGCAGCCTCCGGGACAGCTCCTACGAGCAGTACTTC
NA	TRBD2	TRBV6-5	TRBJ2-1	CASSHKGTSYNEQFF	TGTGCCAGCAGCCATAAGGGGACTAGCTACAATGAGCAGTTCTTC
NA	NA	TRBV4-2	TRBJ1-2	CASSQLQGGYTF	TGTGCCAGCAGCCAATTACAGGGCGGCTACACCTTC
NA	NA	TRBV6-6	TRBJ1-5	CASSNNRLSNQPQHF	TGTGCCAGCAGTAACAACAGATTAAGCAATCAGCCCCAGCATTTT
NA	TRBD1	TRBV6-5	TRBJ1-1	CASSYLGTGRNTEAFF	TGTGCCAGCAGTTACCTTGGGACAGGGAGGAACACTGAAGCTTTCTTT
NA	TRBD2	TRBV5-4	TRBJ2-1	CASSPPGLGNEQFF	TGTGCCAGCAGCCCGCCGGGACTAGGGAATGAGCAGTTCTTC
NA	TRBD2	TRBV24-1	TRBJ2-3	CATSELGLAGDTDTQYF	TGTGCCACCAGTGAACTTGGACTAGCGGGGGACACAGATACGCAGTATTTT
once	TRBD1	TRBV7-2	TRBJ2-3	CASSSQGAKDAQYF	TGTGCCAGCAGCTCCCAGGGGGCCAAGGATGCGCAGTATTTT
NA	NA	TRBV19	TRBJ1-1	CASSDRQNTEAFF	TGTGCCAGTAGTGACCGACAGAACACTGAAGCTTTCTTT
NA	NA	TRBV10-2	TRBJ1-1	CASSDPLNTEAFF	TGCGCCAGCAGTGACCCCTTAAACACTGAAGCTTTCTTT
NA	TRBD2	TRBV9	TRBJ2-1	CASSVAGLPHNEQFF	TGTGCCAGCAGCGTAGCGGGACTACCCCACAATGAGCAGTTCTTC
NA	TRBD1	TRBV5-6	TRBJ2-3	CASSLGTGVRTDTQYF	TGTGCCAGCAGCTTGGGGACAGGGGTTCGCACAGATACGCAGTATTTT
NA	TRBD2	TRBV4-2	TRBJ2-5	CASSYGRAGGQETQYF	TGTGCCAGCAGCTATGGTAGGGCGGGGGGTCAAGAGACCCAGTACTTC
NA	TRBD1	TRBV28	TRBJ1-6	CASSGDRVIGPLHF	TGTGCCAGCAGTGGGGACAGAGTAATAGGGCCCCTCCACTTT
once	NA	TRBV4-1	TRBJ2-7	CASSQEPSLPYEQYF	TGCGCCAGCAGCCAAGAGCCGAGCTTACCCTACGAGCAGTACTTC
NA	TRBD2	TRBV6-5	TRBJ2-5	CASSYSSGGRETQYF	TGTGCCAGCAGTTACTCGAGCGGGGGGAGGGAGACCCAGTACTTC
NA	NA	TRBV6-5	TRBJ1-3	CASRETIPGNTIYF	TGTGCCAGCAGAGAGACAATACCGGGAAACACCATATATTTT
NA	NA	TRBV9	TRBJ1-1	CASSVGPGGTEAFF	TGTGCCAGCAGCGTAGGCCCGGGGGGCACTGAAGCTTTCTTT
NA	TRBD1	TRBV6-4	TRBJ1-2	CASSMTGGDGYTF	TGTGCCAGCAGTATGACAGGGGGCGATGGCTACACCTTC
once	NA	TRBV3-1/TRBV3-2	TRBJ1-3	CASSQDARAGNTIYF	TGTGCCAGCAGCCAAGATGCCAGGGCTGGAAACACCATATATTTT
NA	TRBD2	TRBV7-9	TRBJ2-2	CASRGSETSGKKNGELFF	TGTGCCAGCAGAGGATCGGAGACTAGCGGGAAGAAGAACGGGGAGCTGTTTTTT
NA	NA	TRBV9	TRBJ1-2	CASSPSVARENGYTF	TGTGCCAGCAGCCCCTCCGTAGCCCGGGAAAATGGCTACACCTTC
once	NA	TRBV9	TRBJ2-3	CASSGAVGDTQYF	TGTGCCAGCAGCGGAGCTGTTGGAGATACGCAGTATTTT
NA	TRBD1	TRBV28	TRBJ1-5	CASSLSPGQGADQPQHF	TGTGCCAGCAGCCTAAGCCCCGGACAGGGGGCCGATCAGCCCCAGCATTTT
few	NA	TRBV28	TRBJ1-2	CASSLWGPRMYGYTF	TGTGCCAGCAGTTTGTGGGGGCCGCGGATGTATGGCTACACCTTC
NA	TRBD1	TRBV3-1/TRBV3-2	TRBJ1-5	CASSQGGGTANQPQHF	TGTGCCAGCAGCCAAGGTGGCGGGACAGCAAATCAGCCCCAGCATTTT
NA	TRBD2	TRBV7-2	TRBJ2-1	CASRPGTSGSRGEQFF	TGTGCCAGCAGACCCGGGACTAGCGGGAGTAGGGGTGAGCAGTTCTTC
NA	NA	TRBV11-2	TRBJ2-1	CASSPRTDNEQFF	TGTGCCAGCAGCCCCCGGACAGACAATGAGCAGTTCTTC
NA	TRBD1	TRBV27	TRBJ1-2	CASSSDQQGANYGYTF	TGTGCCAGCAGTTCCGACCAACAGGGGGCCAACTATGGCTACACCTTC
once	NA	TRBV25-1	TRBJ2-2	CASNSPPGELFF	TGTGCCAGCAACTCCCCCCCAGGGGAGCTGTTTTTT
NA	TRBD2	TRBV5-1	TRBJ2-1	CASSHSKRESGGEQFF	TGCGCCAGCAGCCACTCAAAGCGGGAGTCCGGGGGGGAGCAGTTCTTC
many	TRBD1	TRBV6-6	TRBJ1-5	CASSPGQDLNQPQHF	TGTGCCAGCAGCCCTGGACAGGATCTCAATCAGCCCCAGCATTTT
few	TRBD2	TRBV25-1	TRBJ2-5	CASDGLAGQETQYF	TGTGCCAGCGATGGACTAGCGGGGCAAGAGACCCAGTACTTC
NA	NA	TRBV7-9	TRBJ1-4	CASSLLQGLDEKLFF	TGTGCCAGCAGCCTACTACAGGGCTTGGATGAAAAACTGTTTTTT
NA	NA	TRBV6-6	TRBJ2-3	CASSYYLTGGDTQYF	TGTGCCAGCAGTTACTACTTGACTGGTGGGGATACGCAGTATTTT
few	NA	TRBV11-2	TRBJ2-7	CASSLDPIGTYEQYF	TGTGCCAGCAGCTTAGACCCCATCGGGACCTACGAGCAGTACTTC
NA	TRBD2	TRBV9	TRBJ2-2	CASSVDSMASGRAGELFF	TGTGCCAGCAGCGTAGACTCTATGGCTAGCGGGAGGGCCGGGGAGCTGTTTTTT
NA	TRBD2	TRBV5-4	TRBJ2-3	CASSLAASGGPFTDTQYF	TGTGCCAGCAGCTTGGCGGCTAGCGGGGGGCCTTTCACAGATACGCAGTATTTT
few	NA	TRBV11-3	TRBJ1-1	CASSLALLPGNTEAFF	TGTGCCAGCAGCTTAGCGTTGCTGCCCGGGAACACTGAAGCTTTCTTT
NA	TRBD2	TRBV30	TRBJ2-1	CAWTPGLEGYEQFF	TGTGCCTGGACCCCGGGACTAGAGGGCTATGAGCAGTTCTTC
NA	NA	TRBV3-1/TRBV3-2	TRBJ2-7	CASSRADPTYEQYF	TGTGCCAGCAGCCGAGCGGACCCTACCTACGAGCAGTACTTC
NA	TRBD1	TRBV15	TRBJ2-2	CATSRDRTGAGELFF	TGTGCCACCAGCAGAGACCGGACAGGGGCCGGGGAGCTGTTTTTT
NA	TRBD2	TRBV7-3	TRBJ2-7	CASSDPGLASEQYF	TGTGCCAGCAGCGACCCGGGACTAGCAAGCGAGCAGTACTTC
few	NA	TRBV30	TRBJ1-5	CAWARGKDQPQHF	TGTGCCTGGGCTAGGGGGAAGGATCAGCCCCAGCATTTT
few	TRBD2	TRBV4-2	TRBJ2-5	CASSRSAAGGQETQYF	TGTGCCAGCAGCCGTTCCGCAGCGGGGGGCCAAGAGACCCAGTACTTC
NA	NA	TRBV7-9	TRBJ2-1	CASSPSTGSSYNEQFF	TGTGCCAGCAGTCCCTCAACCGGGAGCTCCTACAATGAGCAGTTCTTC
NA	NA	TRBV29-1	TRBJ1-4	CSGRGGGDEKLFF	TGCAGCGGCCGCGGGGGGGGAGACGAAAAACTGTTTTTT
NA	NA	TRBV6-5	TRBJ2-7	CASSQPGAYEQYF	TGTGCCAGTTCCCAGCCGGGTGCATACGAGCAGTACTTC
NA	NA	TRBV3-1/TRBV3-2	TRBJ1-1	CASSQGVSGTEAFF	TGTGCCAGCAGCCAAGGGGTCTCAGGGACTGAAGCTTTCTTT
few	TRBD1	TRBV28	TRBJ1-2	CASSPGQGAVIYGYTF	TGTGCCAGCAGTCCCGGACAGGGGGCGGTTATCTATGGCTACACCTTC